This T cell receptor (beta chain) was obtained from a study of T cells in tuberculosis. Study context: Sequenced TCRs come from CD1B-GMM tetramer-binding T cells. Study outcomes and limitations: Smaller distances to GMM-specific TCRs suggested their expansion in active tuberculosis.

TCRdb keeps only in-frame clones here, not all; method: immunoSEQ multiplex PCR. The sample lists fewer than 55,000 clones, about 95% seen once, with 6% to 8% in the top ten. Unsorted cryopreserved PBMC were sequenced, averaging roughly 100,000 T cells per clinical donor. Of note for this clone: The target antigen is unknown.

This TCR was recovered from a donor aged 10-29 years with latent tuberculosis or without tuberculosis infection. Sample: PBMCs.

CDR3 region: CASSVGVGTSGQETQYF. CDR3 nucleotide sequence: TGTGCCAGCAGCGTAGGAGTAGGGACTAGCGGCCAAGAGACCCAGTACTTC. The gene calls are TRBV9 and TRBJ2-5; 11 nucleotides agree with TRBD2. The CDR3 covers 17 residues. Germline CDR1 SGDLS, CDR2 YYNGEE. V lost 0 bases and J lost 1; bases outside the gene matches: 5.